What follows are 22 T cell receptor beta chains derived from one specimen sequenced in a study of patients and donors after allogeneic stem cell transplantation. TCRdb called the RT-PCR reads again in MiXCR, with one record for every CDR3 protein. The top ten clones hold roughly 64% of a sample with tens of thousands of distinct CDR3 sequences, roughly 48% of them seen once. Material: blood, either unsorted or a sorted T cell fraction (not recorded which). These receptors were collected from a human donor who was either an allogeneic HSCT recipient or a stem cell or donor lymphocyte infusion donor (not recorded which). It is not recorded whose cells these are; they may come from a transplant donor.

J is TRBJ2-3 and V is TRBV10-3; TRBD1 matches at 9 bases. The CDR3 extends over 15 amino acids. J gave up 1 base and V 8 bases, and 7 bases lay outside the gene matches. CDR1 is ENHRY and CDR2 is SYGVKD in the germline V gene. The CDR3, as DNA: TGTGCCATCGCCCGGACAGGGGAAGGCACAGATACGCAGTATTTT. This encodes CAIARTGEGTDTQYF.

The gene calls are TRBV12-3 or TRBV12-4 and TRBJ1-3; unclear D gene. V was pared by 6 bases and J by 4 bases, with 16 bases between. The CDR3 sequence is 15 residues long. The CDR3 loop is CASSLLLGGGNTIYF. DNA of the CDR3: TGTGCCAGCAGCCTTCTTCTCGGCGGGGGAAACACCATATATTTT.

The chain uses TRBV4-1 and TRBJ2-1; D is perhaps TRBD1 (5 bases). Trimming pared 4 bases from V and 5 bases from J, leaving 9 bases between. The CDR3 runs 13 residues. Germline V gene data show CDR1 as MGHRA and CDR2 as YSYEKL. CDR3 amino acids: CASSRGGNNEQFF. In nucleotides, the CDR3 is TGCGCCAGCAGCCGGGGCGGAAACAATGAGCAGTTCTTC.

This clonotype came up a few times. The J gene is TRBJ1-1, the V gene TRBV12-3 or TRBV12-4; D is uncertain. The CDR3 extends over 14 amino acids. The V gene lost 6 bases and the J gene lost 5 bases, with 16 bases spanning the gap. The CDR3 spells CASSPADRKTEAFF. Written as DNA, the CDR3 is TGTGCCAGCAGCCCCGCTGACCGAAAGACTGAAGCTTTCTTT.

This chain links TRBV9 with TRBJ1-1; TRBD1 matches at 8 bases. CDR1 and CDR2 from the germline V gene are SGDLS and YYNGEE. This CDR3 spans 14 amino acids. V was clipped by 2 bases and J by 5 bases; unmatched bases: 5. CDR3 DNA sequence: TGTGCCAGCAGCGTTCAGGGGGCCTGGACTGAAGCTTTCTTT. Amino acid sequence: CASSVQGAWTEAFF.

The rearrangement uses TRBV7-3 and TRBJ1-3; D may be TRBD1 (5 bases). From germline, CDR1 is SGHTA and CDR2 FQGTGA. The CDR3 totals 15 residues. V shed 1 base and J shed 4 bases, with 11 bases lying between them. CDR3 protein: CASSLMAQGGNTIYF. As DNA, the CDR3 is TGTGCCAGCAGCTTAATGGCCCAGGGCGGAAACACCATATATTTT. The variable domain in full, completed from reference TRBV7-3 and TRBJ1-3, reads GAGVSQTPSNKVTEKGKYVELRCDPISGHTALYWYRQSLGQGPEFLIYFQGTGAADDSGLPNDRFFAVRPEGSVSTLKIQRTERGDSAVYLCASSLMAQGGNTIYFGEGSWLTVV.

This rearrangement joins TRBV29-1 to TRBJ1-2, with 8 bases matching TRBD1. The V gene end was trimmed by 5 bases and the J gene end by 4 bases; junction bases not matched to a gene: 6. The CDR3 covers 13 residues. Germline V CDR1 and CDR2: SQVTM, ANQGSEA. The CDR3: CSVTDREGYGYTF. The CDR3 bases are TGCAGCGTTACGGACAGGGAGGGCTATGGCTACACCTTC. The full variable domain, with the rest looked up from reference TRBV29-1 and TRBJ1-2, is SAVISQKPSRDICQRGTSLTIQCQVDSQVTMMFWYRQQPGQSLTLIATANQGSEATYESGFVIDKFPISRPNLTFSTLTVSNMSPEDSSIYLCSVTDREGYGYTFGSGTRLTVV.

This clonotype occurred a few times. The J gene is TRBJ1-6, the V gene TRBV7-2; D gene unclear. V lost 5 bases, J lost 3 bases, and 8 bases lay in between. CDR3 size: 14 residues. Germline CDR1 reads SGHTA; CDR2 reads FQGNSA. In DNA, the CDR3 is TGTGCCAGCAGCCGCGCAGTCTATAATTCACCCCTCCACTTT. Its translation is CASSRAVYNSPLHF.

This CDR3 is CSARRDASTDTQYF. The CDR3 DNA is TGCAGTGCTAGGCGGGATGCTAGCACAGATACGCAGTATTTT. V usage is TRBV20-1 and J usage is TRBJ2-3; D is possibly TRBD2 (6 bases). The germline gives CDR1 DFQATT, CDR2 SNEGSKA (reference sequence). Trimming shortened V by 3 bases and J by 0 bases, and 10 bases separated the two germline ends. CDR3 length: 14 amino acids.

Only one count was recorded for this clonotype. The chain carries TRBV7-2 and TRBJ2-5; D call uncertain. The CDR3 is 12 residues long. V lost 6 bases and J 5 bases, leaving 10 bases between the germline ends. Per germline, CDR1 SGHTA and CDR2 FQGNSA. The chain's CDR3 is CASRSTVETQYF. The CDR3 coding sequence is TGTGCCAGCAGATCTACTGTGGAGACCCAGTACTTC.

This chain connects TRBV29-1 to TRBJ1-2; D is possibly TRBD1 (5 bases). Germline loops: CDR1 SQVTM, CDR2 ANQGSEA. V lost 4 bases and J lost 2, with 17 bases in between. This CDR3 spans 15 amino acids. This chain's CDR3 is CSVVHGGAWNYGYTF. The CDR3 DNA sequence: TGCAGCGTTGTACACGGCGGGGCTTGGAACTATGGCTACACCTTC.

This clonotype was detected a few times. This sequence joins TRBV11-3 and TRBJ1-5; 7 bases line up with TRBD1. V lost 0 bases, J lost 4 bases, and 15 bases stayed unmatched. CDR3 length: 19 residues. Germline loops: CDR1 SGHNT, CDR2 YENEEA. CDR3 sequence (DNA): TGTGCCAGCAGCTTAGACGACAGGGACAGCCCCATCTCGAATCAGCCCCAGCATTTT. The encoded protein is CASSLDDRDSPISNQPQHF. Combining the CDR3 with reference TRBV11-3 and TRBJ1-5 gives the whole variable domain EAGVVQSPRYKIIEKKQPVAFWCNPISGHNTLYWYLQNLGQGPELLIRYENEEAVDDSQLPKDRFSAERLKGVDSTLKIQPAELGDSAVYLCASSLDDRDSPISNQPQHFGDGTRLSIL.

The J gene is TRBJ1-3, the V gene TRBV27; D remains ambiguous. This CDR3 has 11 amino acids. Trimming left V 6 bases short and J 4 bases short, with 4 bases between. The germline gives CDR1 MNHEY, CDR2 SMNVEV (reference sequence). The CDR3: CASSQGNTIYF. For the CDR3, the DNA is TGTGCCAGCAGCCAGGGAAACACCATATATTTT.

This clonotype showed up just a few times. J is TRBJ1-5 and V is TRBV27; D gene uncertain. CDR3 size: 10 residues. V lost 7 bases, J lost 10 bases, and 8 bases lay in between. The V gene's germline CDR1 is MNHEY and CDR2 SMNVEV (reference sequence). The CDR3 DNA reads TGTGCCAGCAACCTCTCACCCCAGCATTTT. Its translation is CASNLSPQHF.

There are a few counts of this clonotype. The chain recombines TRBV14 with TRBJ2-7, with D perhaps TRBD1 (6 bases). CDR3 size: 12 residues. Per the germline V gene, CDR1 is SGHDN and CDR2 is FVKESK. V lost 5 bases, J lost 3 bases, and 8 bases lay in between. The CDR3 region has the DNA TGTGCCAGCAGCGAACAGGGCTACGAGCAGTACTTC. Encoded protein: CASSEQGYEQYF.

CDR3 in amino acids: CASSVDTNQPQHF. DNA of the CDR3: TGTGCCAGCAGCGTGGACACGAATCAGCCCCAGCATTTT. The chain uses TRBV9 and TRBJ1-5; a weak D match, TRBD1 (5 bases). The CDR3 length is 13 residues. Germline V gene data show CDR1 as SGDLS and CDR2 as YYNGEE. V was pared by 2 bases and J by 4 bases, with 7 bases between.

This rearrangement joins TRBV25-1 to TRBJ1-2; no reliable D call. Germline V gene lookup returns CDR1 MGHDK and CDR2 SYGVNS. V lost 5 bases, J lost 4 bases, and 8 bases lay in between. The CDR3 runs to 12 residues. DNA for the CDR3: TGTGCCAGCAGTCAAGGTGGCTATGGCTACACCTTC. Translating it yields CASSQGGYGYTF.

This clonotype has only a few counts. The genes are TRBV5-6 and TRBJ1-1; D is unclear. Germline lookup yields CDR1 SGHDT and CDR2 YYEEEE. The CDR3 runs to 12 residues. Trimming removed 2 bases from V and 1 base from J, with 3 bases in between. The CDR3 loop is CASSFSNTEAFF. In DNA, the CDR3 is TGTGCCAGCAGCTTCTCGAACACTGAAGCTTTCTTT.

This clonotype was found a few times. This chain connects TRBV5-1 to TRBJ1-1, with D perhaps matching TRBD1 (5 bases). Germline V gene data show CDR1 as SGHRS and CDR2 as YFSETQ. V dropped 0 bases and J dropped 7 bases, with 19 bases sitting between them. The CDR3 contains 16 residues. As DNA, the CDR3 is TGCGCCAGCAGCTTGGAGGGCTGGCAGGGAGTTTTTGAAGCTTTCTTT. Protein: CASSLEGWQGVFEAFF. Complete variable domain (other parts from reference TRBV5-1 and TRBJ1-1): KAGVTQTPRYLIKTRGQQVTLSCSPISGHRSVSWYQQTPGQGLQFLFEYFSETQRNKGNFPGRFSGRQFSNSRSEMNVSTLELGDSALYLCASSLEGWQGVFEAFFGQGTRLTVV.

In DNA form, the CDR3 reads TGTGCCAGCAGTTTAAGGGACAGGAGGTGGGCATGGCATGGCTACACCTTC. Amino acid sequence: CASSLRDRRWAWHGYTF. The rearrangement joins TRBV28 to TRBJ1-2; 8 positions agree with TRBD1. This CDR3 contains 17 residues. The V gene's germline CDR1 is MDHEN and CDR2 SYDVKM. J lost 6 bases, V lost 2 bases, and 14 bases had no gene match.

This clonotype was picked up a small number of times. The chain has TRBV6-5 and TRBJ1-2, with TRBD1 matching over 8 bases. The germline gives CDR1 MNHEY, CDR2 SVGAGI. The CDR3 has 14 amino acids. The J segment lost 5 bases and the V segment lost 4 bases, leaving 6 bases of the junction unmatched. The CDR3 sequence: CASSSDRELYGYTF. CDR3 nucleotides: TGTGCCAGCAGTTCGGACAGGGAACTTTATGGCTACACCTTC.

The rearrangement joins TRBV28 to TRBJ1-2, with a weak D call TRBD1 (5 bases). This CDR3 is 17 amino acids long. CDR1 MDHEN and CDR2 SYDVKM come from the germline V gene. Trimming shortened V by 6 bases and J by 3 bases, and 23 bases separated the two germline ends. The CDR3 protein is CASRQPYSGYGDYGYTF. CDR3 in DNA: TGTGCCAGCAGGCAACCCTATTCAGGGTATGGAGACTATGGCTACACCTTC.